A selection of T cell receptor beta chains follows, all from one sample in a study of OX40 agonist ivuxolimab in advanced cancers. The data were produced by immunoSEQ multiplex PCR, yet TCRdb's version contains in-frame clones alone and is incomplete. Counted here are tens of thousands of clones, 80% to 85% occurring once; the ten biggest clones make up around 30%. The sequences come from CD4+ or CD8+ T cells sorted from blood, collected in a trial of the OX40 agonist ivuxolimab. These TCRs come from an adult with an advanced solid tumor such as melanoma, head and neck, liver or kidney cancer. Each CDR3 is given with its conserved first and last residue. The D gene is left open where the match is weak. Not all rows give a size; the values are once, few, many and, for expanded clones, a class.

J: TRBJ2-2; size: -; V: TRBV11-2; D: TRBD1; DNA: TGTGCCAGTTCAGACAGGGCTAACGACGGGGAGCTGTTTTTT; CDR3: CASSDRANDGELFF
J: TRBJ1-4; size: -; V: TRBV5-5; D: -; DNA: TGTGCCAGCAGCTGGTCGGGTGCAACTAATGAAAAACTGTTTTTT; CDR3: CASSWSGATNEKLFF
J: TRBJ1-2; size: -; V: TRBV7-9; D: -; DNA: TGTGCCAGCAGCTTAACAGGGTCTGGCTACACCTTC; CDR3: CASSLTGSGYTF
J: TRBJ2-1; size: -; V: TRBV7-9; D: TRBD1; DNA: TGTGCCAGCAGCCCCTTTGACAGGGGGCACGGCGATGAGCAGTTCTTC; CDR3: CASSPFDRGHGDEQFF
J: TRBJ1-2; size: -; V: TRBV19; D: -; DNA: TGTGCCAGTAGTATCTACGACAGCGAGATCCACTTC; CDR3: CASSIYDSEIHF
J: TRBJ2-7; size: -; V: TRBV14; D: -; DNA: TGTGCCAGCAGCCTCGGGAACTCCTACGAGCAGTACTTC; CDR3: CASSLGNSYEQYF
J: TRBJ2-1; size: -; V: TRBV7-7; D: -; DNA: TGTGCCAGCAGCTTAGAAGCGGGACATTGGAATGAGCAGTTCTTC; CDR3: CASSLEAGHWNEQFF
J: TRBJ2-1; size: few; V: TRBV5-1; D: TRBD2; DNA: TGCGCCAGCAGCTTGGGAGGACTAGCGGAGGCACACAATGAGCAGTTCTTC; CDR3: CASSLGGLAEAHNEQFF
J: TRBJ1-5; size: few; V: TRBV25-1; D: TRBD1; DNA: TGTGCCAGCAGCGGGACAGGGTTTAATCAGCCCCAGCATTTT; CDR3: CASSGTGFNQPQHF
J: TRBJ1-1; size: -; V: TRBV28; D: TRBD1; DNA: TGTGCCAGCAGTTTTAGGCCCGGACAGGGGGCGGGCACTGAAGCTTTCTTT; CDR3: CASSFRPGQGAGTEAFF
J: TRBJ2-1; size: -; V: TRBV4-3; D: -; DNA: TGCGCCAGCAGCCAAGCTGGGGTCAATGAGCAGTTCTTC; CDR3: CASSQAGVNEQFF
J: TRBJ2-7; size: -; V: TRBV6-1; D: TRBD2; DNA: TGTGCCAGCAGTGCGACGGGAGGGACCTATAATGAGCAGTACTTC; CDR3: CASSATGGTYNEQYF
J: TRBJ2-1; size: -; V: TRBV7-9; D: -; DNA: TGTGCCAGCAGCTTAAATAACCCAGCGACTGAGCAGTTCTTC; CDR3: CASSLNNPATEQFF
J: TRBJ1-4; size: -; V: TRBV16; D: -; DNA: TGTGCCAGCAGCCACTACCCGGGGTTCAATGAAAAACTGTTTTTT; CDR3: CASSHYPGFNEKLFF
J: TRBJ1-5; size: many; V: TRBV6-1; D: TRBD1; DNA: TGTGCCAGCAGTGCCACGACAGGGTACGATCAGCCCCAGCATTTT; CDR3: CASSATTGYDQPQHF
J: TRBJ1-3; size: -; V: TRBV6-6; D: TRBD1; DNA: TGTGCCAGCCTTCGGGACAGGGGTATTGGAAACACCATATATTTT; CDR3: CASLRDRGIGNTIYF
J: TRBJ1-1; size: -; V: TRBV29-1; D: -; DNA: TGCAGCGTTGATAGGGTATTGAACACTGAAGCTTTCTTT; CDR3: CSVDRVLNTEAFF
J: TRBJ2-3; size: once; V: TRBV6-6; D: -; DNA: TGTGCCAGCAGACAGGGACCTACTAGCACAGATACGCAGTATTTT; CDR3: CASRQGPTSTDTQYF
J: TRBJ1-6; size: -; V: TRBV9; D: -; DNA: TGTGCCAGCAGCGTAGAAAAGGGTGGTTCACCCCTCCACTTT; CDR3: CASSVEKGGSPLHF
J: TRBJ1-2; size: -; V: TRBV2; D: TRBD1; DNA: TGTGCCAGCAGTTGGACAGGGTCTAACTATGGCTACACCTTC; CDR3: CASSWTGSNYGYTF
J: TRBJ2-1; size: -; V: TRBV7-7; D: TRBD2; DNA: TGTGCCAGCAGCACAGGACTAGCGGGTGGTAATGAGCAGTTCTTC; CDR3: CASSTGLAGGNEQFF
J: TRBJ2-7; size: -; V: TRBV7-9; D: -; DNA: TGTGCCAGCAGCTTAGGAGCAGGCGGGCACGAGCAGTACTTC; CDR3: CASSLGAGGHEQYF
J: TRBJ1-6; size: few; V: TRBV6-5; D: -; DNA: TGTGCCGCCGCGAGAAAGGGCTCACCCCTCCACTTT; CDR3: CAAARKGSPLHF
J: TRBJ2-5; size: -; V: TRBV10-1; D: TRBD2; DNA: TGCGCCAGCAGGCGGGGGATAGAGACCCAGTACTTC; CDR3: CASRRGIETQYF
J: TRBJ2-3; size: -; V: TRBV7-2; D: TRBD2; DNA: TGTGCCAGCAGCTTAGCGGGAGGGCCCGGAGATACGCAGTATTTT; CDR3: CASSLAGGPGDTQYF
J: TRBJ1-5; size: -; V: TRBV4-3; D: TRBD1; DNA: TGCGCCAGCAGCCAAGACGCCGGGACAGGCCTCGGGGTAAATCAGCCCCAGCATTTT; CDR3: CASSQDAGTGLGVNQPQHF
J: TRBJ1-1; size: -; V: TRBV18; D: -; DNA: TGTGCCAGCTCACCATTTTCAGGGAACACTGAAGCTTTCTTT; CDR3: CASSPFSGNTEAFF
J: TRBJ2-5; size: -; V: TRBV23-1; D: TRBD2; DNA: TGCGCCAGCAGTCAATCTCCCCGGAGCGGGACCATCAAAGAGACCCAGTACTTC; CDR3: CASSQSPRSGTIKETQYF
J: TRBJ1-1; size: few; V: TRBV21-1; D: -; DNA: TGTGCCAGCAGCAACAAAACAGGGACCGACACTGAAGCTTTCTTT; CDR3: CASSNKTGTDTEAFF